The next 31 T cell receptor beta chains were all read from a single sample in a study of T cell responses to AZD1222 COVID-19 vaccine (dated by TCRdb to the early 2020s). The sample's time point label is to be understood as: about 28 days (+/-7) after the second vaccine dose. Preparation of the library involved the immunoSEQ multiplex PCR assay. The table comes from immuneACCESS by way of TCRdb, which keeps in-frame sequences with V and J called. Part of the clones is missing from these tables; in studies checked, under half for an unresolved V gene and the rest for unknown reasons. The sample includes 150,000 to 200,000 clones, with about 93% observed a single time. 1% of the sample rests with the top ten. Sequenced here: peripheral blood, sampled 28 days after the second AZD1222 dose. Receptor source: an adult who received the AZD1222 COVID-19 vaccine.

The chain carries TRBV5-6 and TRBJ1-5; 9 bases agree with TRBD1. This CDR3 comprises 13 residues. Per the germline V gene, CDR1 is SGHDT and CDR2 is YYEEEE. V shed 4 bases and J 6 bases; nucleotides not matched to a gene: 2. CDR3: CASSGTGSQPQHF. For the CDR3, the DNA is TGTGCCAGCAGCGGGACAGGGAGTCAGCCCCAGCATTTT. Complete variable domain (other parts from reference TRBV5-6 and TRBJ1-5): DAGVTQSPTHLIKTRGQQVTLRCSPKSGHDTVSWYQQALGQGPQFIFQYYEEEERQRGNFPDRFSGHQFPNYSSELNVNALLLGDSALYLCASSGTGSQPQHFGDGTRLSIL.

The chain links TRBV30 to TRBJ1-5, with D tentatively TRBD1 (6 bases). The CDR3 totals 13 residues. V dropped 5 bases and J dropped 11 bases, with 19 bases sitting between them. CDR1 GTSNPN and CDR2 SVGIG come from the germline V gene (reference sequence). DNA for the CDR3: TGTGCCTGGGGGTCAGGAACAGGGACGGCCCAGCATTTT. Encoded protein: CAWGSGTGTAQHF. The variable domain in full, with the rest retrieved from reference TRBV30 and TRBJ1-5, is SQTIHQWPATLVQPVGSPLSLECTVEGTSNPNLYWYRQAAGRGLQLLFYSVGIGQISSEVPQNLSASRPQDRQFILSSKKLLLSDSGFYLCAWGSGTGTAQHFGDGTRLSIL.

The count of this clone is one. The chain employs TRBV5-4 and TRBJ1-1, with D maybe TRBD1 (6 bases). Trimming left V 0 bases short and J 4 bases short, with 10 bases between. There are 14 residues in the CDR3. Looked up from germline, CDR1 is SGHNT and CDR2 is YYREEE (reference sequence). The CDR3 region is CASSLVGAGTEAFF. The CDR3 bases are TGTGCCAGCAGCTTGGTGGGGGCTGGCACTGAAGCTTTCTTT.

This clone was counted once. The CDR3 coding sequence is TGCGCCAGCAGCTCGCCCGGGCCATCCCGCACAGATACGCAGTATTTT. Its translation is CASSSPGPSRTDTQYF. V is TRBV5-1 and J is TRBJ2-3; D remains unclear. The germline V gene encodes CDR1 SGHRS and CDR2 YFSETQ. This CDR3 comprises 16 residues. The ends were cut back, 3 bases at V and 1 base at J, with 15 bases in the middle.

V is TRBV2 and J is TRBJ2-5; TRBD2 aligns across 8 bases. Trimming took 7 bases from V and 5 from J; bases not matched to a gene: 3. The CDR3 spans 12 residues. From germline, CDR1 is SNHLY and CDR2 FYNNEI. The CDR3 reads CASTGLGETQYF. In DNA, the CDR3 is TGTGCCAGCACGGGACTAGGGGAGACCCAGTACTTC.

This clone turned up a few times. This sequence joins TRBV3-1 (or the pseudogene TRBV3-2) and TRBJ1-2; D is uncertain. The CDR3 is 15 amino acids. The germline gives CDR1 LGHDT, CDR2 YNNKEL (reference sequence). V was shortened by 6 bases and J by 9 bases, with 23 bases between the two germline ends. The CDR3 coding sequence is TGTGCCAGCAGATCTGACCTTTCGGGGTCGTTGAGCTACACCTTC. Translated, it gives CASRSDLSGSLSYTF.

V usage is TRBV30 and J usage is TRBJ2-1; D unresolved. The length of the CDR3 is 14 residues. V was clipped by 2 bases and J by 0 bases, with 8 bases between them. Germline CDR1 is GTSNPN and CDR2 is SVGIG (reference sequence). The CDR3 region is CAWSKGVSYNEQFF. The CDR3 DNA reads TGTGCCTGGAGTAAGGGTGTCTCCTACAATGAGCAGTTCTTC.

This chain uses TRBV18 with TRBJ1-5; no clear D gene. Germline V gene lookup returns CDR1 KGHSH and CDR2 LQKENI. The V end was cut by 4 bases, the J end by 2 bases, with 12 bases between. The CDR3 is 15 residues long. In DNA, the CDR3 is TGTGCCAGCTCACTTGTAGGGCCTGGCAATCAGCCCCAGCATTTT. Protein product: CASSLVGPGNQPQHF. The entire variable domain, with the rest obtained from reference TRBV18 and TRBJ1-5, is as follows: NAGVMQNPRHLVRRRGQEARLRCSPMKGHSHVYWYRQLPEEGLKFMVYLQKENIIDESGMPKERFSAEFPKEGPSILRIQQVVRGDSAAYFCASSLVGPGNQPQHFGDGTRLSIL.

CDR3 bases: TGTGCCAGCAGCCCCCCCGGGACTGGTGAGACCCAGTACTTC. Translated: CASSPPGTGETQYF. This chain joins TRBV13 and TRBJ2-5; D might be TRBD2 (6 bases). The V gene lost 5 bases and the J gene lost 5 bases, with 15 bases spanning the gap. The CDR3 has 14 amino acids. The germline gives CDR1 PRHDT, CDR2 FYEKMQ (reference sequence).

This chain links TRBV27 with TRBJ1-2, with D possibly TRBD1 on 5 matching bases. The V and J ends lost 3 bases and 4 bases respectively, with 15 bases between them. CDR3 size: 15 residues. Germline loops: CDR1 MNHEY, CDR2 SMNVEV (reference sequence). The CDR3 nucleotides read TGTGCCAGCAGTTTGTCGACAGACGTTACCTATGGCTACACCTTC. Protein product: CASSLSTDVTYGYTF.

The V and J genes are TRBV5-8 and TRBJ1-1; 10 positions agree with TRBD1. V lost 3 bases and J lost 2; bases outside the gene matches: 7. Per germline, CDR1 SGHTS and CDR2 YDEGEE. The CDR3 has 16 residues. The CDR3, as DNA: TGTGCCAGCAGCTCGGGGACAGGGGCTCCAAACACTGAAGCTTTCTTT. It codes for CASSSGTGAPNTEAFF.

The rearrangement joins TRBV11-2 to TRBJ2-7, with 8 bases that match TRBD2. Germline V gives CDR1 SGHAT, CDR2 FQNNGV. The V gene end was trimmed by 6 bases and the J gene end by 0 bases; junction bases not matched to a gene: 7. This CDR3 is 15 amino acids long. Here the CDR3 reads CASRPLAASSYEQYF. CDR3 DNA sequence: TGTGCCAGCAGACCACTAGCGGCAAGCTCCTACGAGCAGTACTTC.

This chain uses TRBV30 with TRBJ1-5; D is unresolved. The CDR3 sequence is 13 residues long. V gave up 1 base and J gave up 5 bases, with 9 bases separating them. The V gene's germline CDR1 is GTSNPN and CDR2 SVGIG (reference sequence). Here the CDR3 DNA reads TGTGCCTGGAGTGCAAGGGATGATCAGCCCCAGCATTTT. Translated: CAWSARDDQPQHF.

This chain links TRBV29-1 with TRBJ2-5; D gene uncertain. With 3 bases removed from V and 5 bases from J, the gap between germline ends came to 7 bases. The CDR3 totals 11 residues. Germline-derived CDR1 and CDR2 are SQVTM and ANQGSEA. CDR3 loop: CSVDLGETQYF. The DNA for the CDR3 is TGCAGCGTTGATTTGGGGGAGACCCAGTACTTC.

This clone was observed a handful of times. J is TRBJ1-6 and V is TRBV19; 7 bases map to TRBD1. This CDR3 region has 16 residues. CDR1 and CDR2 (germline): LNHDA, SQIVND (reference sequence). V trimming: 3 bases; J trimming: 2 bases; junction bases outside the gene matches: 4. The CDR3 nucleotides read TGTGCCAGTAGTATGACAGGGATGACCTATAATTCACCCCTCCACTTT. Translating it yields CASSMTGMTYNSPLHF.

The genes are TRBV7-6 and TRBJ2-3; D perhaps matches TRBD1 (6 bases). The length of the CDR3 is 15 residues. Trimming cost V 5 bases and J 0 bases, with 12 bases left between them. Germline CDR1 and CDR2: SGHVS and FNYEAQ. The CDR3 DNA reads TGTGCCAGCAGCCCCCGGGACACAAGCACAGATACGCAGTATTTT. Translating it yields CASSPRDTSTDTQYF.

V gene TRBV7-9 combines with J gene TRBJ1-3, with D unclear. V lost 5 bases and J 0 bases, leaving 14 bases between the germline ends. This CDR3 spans 16 amino acids. Looked up from germline, CDR1 is SEHNR and CDR2 is FQNEAQ (reference sequence). The CDR3 region has the DNA TGTGCCAGCAGCCTTGATCAGTGGAGCTCTGGAAACACCATATATTTT. Translated, it gives CASSLDQWSSGNTIYF.

This clone was counted once. This chain links TRBV18 with TRBJ2-2; a possible D gene is TRBD2 (6 bases). The germline V gene has CDR1 KGHSH and CDR2 LQKENI. The CDR3 length is 14 residues. V lost 3 bases and J 7 bases, leaving 12 bases between the germline ends. CDR3 nucleotides: TGTGCCAGCTCACCTCTAGCGCCAAGCGGGGAGCTGTTTTTT. Amino acid sequence: CASSPLAPSGELFF.

This chain links TRBV2 with TRBJ1-1; 8 bases fit TRBD1. The CDR3 has 14 amino acids. J lost 5 bases, V lost 6 bases, and 8 bases had no gene match. Germline V CDR1 and CDR2: SNHLY, FYNNEI. The CDR3 protein is CASSADRGWTEAFF. Here the CDR3 DNA reads TGTGCCAGCAGCGCAGACAGGGGTTGGACTGAAGCTTTCTTT.

The chain carries TRBV2 and TRBJ1-5; TRBD1 matches at 7 bases. The CDR3 sequence is 14 residues long. Germline trimming cut 4 bases from V and 4 bases from J; bases unmatched to any gene: 4. Germline V lookup: CDR1 SNHLY, CDR2 FYNNEI. The CDR3 reads CASSATGSNQPQHF. The CDR3 nucleotides read TGTGCCAGCAGTGCGACAGGGTCTAATCAGCCCCAGCATTTT.

Written as DNA, the CDR3 is TGTGCCAGTAGTATCCCGACAGGGGGCCATGAAAAACTGTTTTTT. This codes for CASSIPTGGHEKLFF. The chain links TRBV19 to TRBJ1-4; 10 positions match TRBD1. Looked up from germline, CDR1 is LNHDA and CDR2 is SQIVND (reference sequence). Trimming took 3 bases from V and 6 from J; bases not matched to a gene: 4. This CDR3 contains 15 residues.

The CDR3 loop is CASSLEVGGNGYTF. In nucleotides, the CDR3 is TGCGCCAGCAGCTTGGAGGTAGGGGGCAATGGCTACACCTTC. The chain joins TRBV5-1 to TRBJ1-2, with 7 bases that match TRBD1. The length of the CDR3 is 14 residues. Germline V lookup: CDR1 SGHRS, CDR2 YFSETQ. Trimming cost V 0 bases and J 6 bases; bases outside gene matches: 5.

The chain is built from TRBV11-3 and TRBJ2-2; 11 nucleotides line up with TRBD1. CDR3 length: 15 amino acids. Trimming removed 6 bases from V and 5 bases from J; junction bases left unmatched: 5. Germline CDR1 is SGHNT and CDR2 is YENEEA. DNA of the CDR3: TGTGCCAGCAGTTGGCGGGACAGGGGGACCGGGGAGCTGTTTTTT. Translation gives CASSWRDRGTGELFF.

This sequence joins TRBV5-4 and TRBJ2-5, with 12 nucleotides matching TRBD1. Germline trimming cut 4 bases from V and 6 bases from J; bases unmatched to any gene: 13. CDR3 length equals 17 residues. Germline V gives CDR1 SGHNT, CDR2 YYREEE (reference sequence). CDR3 in amino acids: CASSPGTGGAFEKTQYF. The DNA of the CDR3 is TGTGCCAGCAGCCCCGGGACAGGGGGCGCATTCGAAAAGACCCAGTACTTC.

The chain employs TRBV20-1 and TRBJ2-5; D is uncertain. CDR1 is DFQATT and CDR2 is SNEGSKA in the germline V gene (reference sequence). The V gene lost 7 bases and the J gene lost 3 bases, with 9 bases spanning the gap. The CDR3 covers 11 residues. Written as DNA, the CDR3 is TGCAGTGTCAGTCCAGAAGAGACCCAGTACTTC. It yields the protein CSVSPEETQYF.

This chain joins TRBV6-6 and TRBJ1-5, with D unclear. Germline V gives CDR1 MNHNY, CDR2 SVGAGI (reference sequence). V lost 2 bases to trimming and J lost 0 bases, with 8 bases between them. The CDR3 consists of 15 residues. CDR3 amino acids: CASSYAAYSNQPQHF. The CDR3 DNA follows: TGTGCCAGCAGTTACGCCGCCTATAGCAATCAGCCCCAGCATTTT.

This CDR3 is CSVRARGNSPLHF. The DNA of the CDR3 is TGCAGCGTTCGGGCCCGGGGCAATTCACCCCTCCACTTT. This chain uses TRBV29-1 with TRBJ1-6, with D possibly matching TRBD1 (5 bases). Germline values: CDR1 SQVTM, CDR2 ANQGSEA. V shed 5 bases and J shed 7 bases, with 12 bases lying between them. This CDR3 has 13 amino acids. Combining the CDR3 with reference TRBV29-1 and TRBJ1-6 gives the whole variable domain SAVISQKPSRDICQRGTSLTIQCQVDSQVTMMFWYRQQPGQSLTLIATANQGSEATYESGFVIDKFPISRPNLTFSTLTVSNMSPEDSSIYLCSVRARGNSPLHFGNGTRLTVT.

The chain recombines TRBV7-2 with TRBJ1-1, with D possibly matching TRBD1 (6 bases). V lost 1 base and J 11 bases, leaving 14 bases between the germline ends. In germline, CDR1 is SGHTA, CDR2 FQGNSA. The CDR3 runs to 13 residues. The CDR3 region is CASSLVVAGDAFF. The CDR3 DNA reads TGTGCCAGCAGCTTAGTGGTGGCAGGGGACGCTTTCTTT.

The count of this clone is one. This rearrangement joins TRBV27 to TRBJ1-1; D gene uncertain. The CDR3 consists of 13 residues. Trimming cost V 6 bases and J 8 bases, with 16 bases left between them. CDR1 is MNHEY and CDR2 is SMNVEV in the germline V gene (reference sequence). CDR3 DNA: TGTGCCAGCAGCCTACGGATCAGGAGAGAAGCTTTCTTT. Translation gives CASSLRIRREAFF.

This chain connects TRBV9 to TRBJ1-2; 8 bases fit TRBD1. Germline CDR1 and CDR2: SGDLS and YYNGEE. The CDR3 is 19 amino acids. Unmatched junction bases numbered 13, after V lost 0 bases and J lost 0 bases. The CDR3 spells CASSVDLGAGGPTNYGYTF. CDR3 in DNA: TGTGCCAGCAGCGTAGATTTGGGGGCAGGGGGCCCTACTAACTATGGCTACACCTTC.

V usage is TRBV5-4 and J usage is TRBJ2-2; D tentatively reads TRBD1 or TRBD2 (5 bases each). The CDR3 contains 16 residues. The ends were cut back, 3 bases at V and 0 bases at J, with 12 bases in the middle. The V gene's germline CDR1 is SGHNT and CDR2 YYREEE (reference sequence). The CDR3 nucleotides are TGTGCCAGCAGCTACGGGGCCTCGGCGAACACCGGGGAGCTGTTTTTT. Amino acid sequence: CASSYGASANTGELFF.